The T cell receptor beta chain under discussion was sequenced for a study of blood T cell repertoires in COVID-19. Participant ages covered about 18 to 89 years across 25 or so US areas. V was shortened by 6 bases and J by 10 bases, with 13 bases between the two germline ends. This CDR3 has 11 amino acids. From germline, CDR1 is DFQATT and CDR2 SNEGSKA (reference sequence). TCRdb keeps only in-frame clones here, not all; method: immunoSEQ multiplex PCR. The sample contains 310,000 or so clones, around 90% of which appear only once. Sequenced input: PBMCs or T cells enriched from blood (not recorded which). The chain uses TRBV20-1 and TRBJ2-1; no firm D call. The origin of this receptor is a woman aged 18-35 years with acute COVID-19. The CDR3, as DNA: TGCAGTGCCGAAGACCGACTCGAGCAGTTCTTC. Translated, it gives CSAEDRLEQFF.